The 18 T cell receptor beta chains presented below share a single source sample, sequenced in a study of identical twins. TCRdb passed the 5' RACE reads through MiXCR, listing each CDR3 protein once. The sample yields hundreds of thousands of distinct CDR3 sequences, less than 10% seen once. The sequenced sample consisted of memory (CD45RO+) T cells sorted from blood. The origin of the receptors is a woman under 30 in good health.

In its sample, this clonotype was seen once. The chain has TRBV4-1 and TRBJ1-1; D perhaps matches TRBD1 (6 bases). The germline V and J ends were trimmed by 0 bases and 4 bases, with 12 bases remaining between them. Germline loops: CDR1 MGHRA, CDR2 YSYEKL. This CDR3 has 15 amino acids. The CDR3 is CASSQDWQGSTEAFF. The CDR3, as DNA: TGCGCCAGCAGCCAAGATTGGCAGGGGAGCACTGAAGCTTTCTTT.

This clonotype has a count of ten or more. The chain has TRBV20-1 and TRBJ2-3; no firm D call. Germline V gene lookup returns CDR1 DFQATT and CDR2 SNEGSKA (reference sequence). V dropped 6 bases and J dropped 1 base, with 20 bases sitting between them. This CDR3 region has 16 residues. The CDR3 spells CSAIAIRVRGTDTQYF. The CDR3, as DNA: TGCAGTGCCATCGCGATTCGAGTCCGGGGCACAGATACGCAGTATTTT.

This clonotype has just a few counts. This chain connects TRBV5-1 to TRBJ2-6; D gene uncertain. V lost 1 base and J 11 bases, leaving 10 bases between the germline ends. In germline, CDR1 is SGHRS, CDR2 YFSETQ. This CDR3 spans 13 amino acids. CDR3 sequence reads: CASSLSQTHVLTF. In nucleotides, the CDR3 is TGCGCCAGCAGCTTGAGCCAAACCCACGTCCTGACTTTC.

This clonotype was recorded a few times. This sequence joins TRBV7-9 and TRBJ2-1; the D is unclear. Germline CDR1 and CDR2: SEHNR and FQNEAQ (reference sequence). V was clipped by 0 bases and J by 1 base, with 10 bases between them. CDR3 length: 16 residues. CDR3 region: CASSLAWAMSYNEQFF. DNA of the CDR3: TGTGCCAGCAGCTTAGCTTGGGCTATGTCCTACAATGAGCAGTTCTTC.

There are many counts of this clonotype. The junction and the germline gene differ at one end; a read error may be behind it. This rearrangement joins TRBV5-1 to TRBJ2-7; 7 bases match TRBD2. This CDR3 has 9 residues. Germline V gene data show CDR1 as SGHRS and CDR2 as YFSETQ. Here the CDR3 reads CARRGTTIF. The CDR3 DNA follows: TGCGCCCGCCGGGGGACTACCATCTTC. Full variable domain (rest looked up from reference TRBV5-1 and TRBJ2-7): KAGVTQTPRYLIKTRGQQVTLSCSPISGHRSVSWYQQTPGQGLQFLFEYFSETQRNKGNFPGRFSGRQFSNSRSEMNVSTLELGDSALYLCARRGTTIFGPGTRLTVT.

The gene calls are TRBV10-3 and TRBJ1-5, with TRBD1 as a possible D gene (5 bases). Germline values: CDR1 ENHRY, CDR2 SYGVKD. Trimming removed 11 bases at V and 4 bases at J, with 12 bases between. This CDR3 spans 12 amino acids. Here the CDR3 reads CAAGTTNQPQHF. CDR3 nucleotides: TGTGCCGCCGGGACCACTAATCAGCCCCAGCATTTT.

J is TRBJ2-5 and V is TRBV12-3 or TRBV12-4; D remains unclear. Deletions cut 2 bases from V and 4 bases from J, with 8 bases between. The CDR3 runs to 13 residues. The CDR3 sequence: CASSLWLGETQYF. The CDR3 bases are TGTGCCAGCAGTTTATGGTTGGGAGAGACCCAGTACTTC.

Many counts were recorded for this clonotype. The chain uses TRBV18 and TRBJ1-2; the D gene is possibly TRBD1 (6 bases). This CDR3 is built from 15 residues. Germline assignment: CDR1 KGHSH and CDR2 LQKENI. The ends were cut back, 3 bases at V and 8 bases at J, with 19 bases in the middle. The CDR3 region is CASSPTPGAAIGYTF. The CDR3 nucleotides read TGTGCCAGCTCACCTACGCCGGGGGCGGCGATAGGCTACACCTTC.

The rearrangement joins TRBV11-2 to TRBJ2-3; D remains ambiguous. The germline V and J ends were trimmed by 1 base and 0 bases, with 20 bases remaining between them. Germline V gene data show CDR1 as SGHAT and CDR2 as FQNNGV. The CDR3 length is 19 residues. CDR3 protein: CASSLVTTPARYSTDTQYF. The CDR3 bases are TGTGCCAGCAGCTTAGTAACGACCCCAGCCAGGTATAGCACAGATACGCAGTATTTT.

The sample holds many counts of this clonotype. The chain recombines TRBV12-3 or TRBV12-4 with TRBJ1-5; D is perhaps TRBD1 (5 bases). The V and J ends lost 0 bases and 4 bases respectively, with 10 bases between them. The CDR3 covers 15 residues. The DNA for the CDR3 is TGTGCCAGCAGTTTAGCGGGACGGATGAATCAGCCCCAGCATTTT. It translates to CASSLAGRMNQPQHF.

This clonotype was seen more than once but under ten times. CDR3 region: CASGLGRDGNPYQETQYF. The CDR3 nucleotides are TGTGCTAGTGGTTTGGGACGTGACGGGAATCCATACCAAGAGACCCAGTACTTC. The J gene is TRBJ2-5, the V gene TRBV12-5, with D perhaps TRBD2 (5 bases). Germline V gene sequence: CDR1 LGHNT, CDR2 FRNRAP. With 1 base removed from V and 0 bases from J, the gap between germline ends came to 18 bases. This CDR3 region has 18 residues.

V usage is TRBV20-1 and J usage is TRBJ2-7; 12 nucleotides align to TRBD2. V shed 0 bases, J shed 4 bases, and the junction held 4 bases outside the gene matches. Germline assignment: CDR1 DFQATT and CDR2 SNEGSKA (reference sequence). The CDR3 totals 15 residues. CDR3 amino acids: CSARDWGTSGYEQYF. The CDR3 DNA is TGCAGTGCTAGAGATTGGGGGACTAGCGGGTACGAGCAGTACTTC.

The rearrangement links TRBV5-6 to TRBJ2-7; D ambiguous. Trimming stripped 7 bases from V and 3 bases from J, with 17 bases between. The CDR3 spans 14 residues. Germline V lookup: CDR1 SGHDT, CDR2 YYEEEE. The CDR3 nucleotides read TGTGCCAGCGGCACTGGCGAGCGCGGCTACGAGCAGTACTTC. It is translated as CASGTGERGYEQYF.

CDR3 bases: TGTGCCAGCAGCGACAGAAGCACAGATACGCAGTATTTT. Translating gives CASSDRSTDTQYF. The chain employs TRBV6-1 and TRBJ2-3, with D possibly matching TRBD1 (5 bases). Per germline, CDR1 MNHNS and CDR2 SASEGT. CDR3 length: 13 residues. The V and J ends lost 6 bases and 0 bases respectively, with 7 bases between them.

This clonotype was seen a few times. The chain couples TRBV12-3 or TRBV12-4 to TRBJ1-2; 8 bases map to TRBD1. The V gene end was trimmed by 7 bases and the J gene end by 4 bases; junction bases not matched to a gene: 14. This CDR3 is built from 16 residues. The CDR3 bases are TGTGCCAGCACCAGCGCCGGGACAGGTGGTTTCTATGGCTACACCTTC. It encodes CASTSAGTGGFYGYTF.

The chain is built from TRBV12-3 or TRBV12-4 and TRBJ1-2, with D unclear. Deletions cut 8 bases from V and 12 bases from J, with 25 bases between. The CDR3 spans 14 residues. The CDR3, as DNA: TGTGCCAGCTCCGTACCGGGAGGACGAGGTTCCCACACCTTC. Encoded protein: CASSVPGGRGSHTF.

Details on this clonotype: Just one base apart from a much larger clone, this may be a read error. V is TRBV11-2 and J is TRBJ2-5; weak D call: TRBD1 (5 bases). Looked up from germline, CDR1 is SGHAT and CDR2 is FQNNGV. With 0 bases removed from V and 8 bases from J, the gap between germline ends came to 13 bases. The CDR3 runs to 14 residues. The CDR3 region is CASSLEFRVDTQYF. The CDR3 bases are TGTGCCAGCAGCTTAGAATTCAGGGTAGATACCCAGTACTTC.

This clonotype was observed a handful of times. The chain couples TRBV7-2 to TRBJ2-4, with unresolved D. The germline V gene encodes CDR1 SGHTA and CDR2 FQGNSA. V was cut by 5 bases and J by 4 bases, with 15 bases left in between. The CDR3 spans 15 residues. Here the CDR3 DNA reads TGTGCCAGCAGCCTCCCGGACGGCTGGAAAAACATTCAGTACTTC. Translating gives CASSLPDGWKNIQYF.